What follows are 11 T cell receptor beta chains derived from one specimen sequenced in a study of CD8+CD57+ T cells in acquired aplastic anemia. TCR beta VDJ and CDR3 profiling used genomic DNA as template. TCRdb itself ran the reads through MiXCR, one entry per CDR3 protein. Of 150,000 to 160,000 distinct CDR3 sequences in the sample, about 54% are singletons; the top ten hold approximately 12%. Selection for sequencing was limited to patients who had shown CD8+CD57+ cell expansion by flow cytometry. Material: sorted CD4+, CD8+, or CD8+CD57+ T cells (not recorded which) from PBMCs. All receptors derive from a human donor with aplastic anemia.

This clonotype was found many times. The CDR3 protein is CASSLERLDEQFF. The CDR3 DNA is TGTGCCAGCAGCTTGGAGCGGCTCGATGAGCAGTTCTTC. The chain carries TRBV5-6 and TRBJ2-1; D may be TRBD2 (5 bases). Trimming pared 0 bases from V and 8 bases from J, leaving 9 bases between. There are 13 residues in the CDR3. Germline V lookup: CDR1 SGHDT, CDR2 YYEEEE.

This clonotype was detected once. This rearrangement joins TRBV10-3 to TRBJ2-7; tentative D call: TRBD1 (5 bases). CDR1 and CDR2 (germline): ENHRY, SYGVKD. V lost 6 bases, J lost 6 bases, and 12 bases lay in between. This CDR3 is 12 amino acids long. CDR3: CAISQDTLEQYF. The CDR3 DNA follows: TGTGCCATCAGCCAGGACACCCTCGAGCAGTACTTC.

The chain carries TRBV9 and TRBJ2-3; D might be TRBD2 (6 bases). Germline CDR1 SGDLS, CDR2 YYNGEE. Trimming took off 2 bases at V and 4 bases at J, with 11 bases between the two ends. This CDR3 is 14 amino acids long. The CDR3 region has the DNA TGTGCCAGCAGCGTTGCTAGCGCCTCAGATACGCAGTATTTT. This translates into CASSVASASDTQYF. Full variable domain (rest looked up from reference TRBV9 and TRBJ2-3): DSGVTQTPKHLITATGQRVTLRCSPRSGDLSVYWYQQSLDQGLQFLIQYYNGEERAKGNILERFSAQQFPDLHSELNLSSLELGDSALYFCASSVASASDTQYFGPGTRLTVL.

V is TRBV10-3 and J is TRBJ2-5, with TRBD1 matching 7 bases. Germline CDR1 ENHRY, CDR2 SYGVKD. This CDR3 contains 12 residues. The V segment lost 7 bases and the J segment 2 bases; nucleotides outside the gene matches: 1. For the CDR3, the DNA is TGTGCCATCATGGGACAGCAAGAGACCCAGTACTTC. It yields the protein CAIMGQQETQYF.

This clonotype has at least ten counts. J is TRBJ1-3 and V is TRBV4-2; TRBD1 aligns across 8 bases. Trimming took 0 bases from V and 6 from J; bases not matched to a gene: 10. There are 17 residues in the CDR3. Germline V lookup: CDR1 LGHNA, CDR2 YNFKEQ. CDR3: CASSQEWLDRAKNTIYF. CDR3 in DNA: TGTGCCAGCAGCCAAGAGTGGCTGGACAGGGCGAAAAACACCATATATTTT.

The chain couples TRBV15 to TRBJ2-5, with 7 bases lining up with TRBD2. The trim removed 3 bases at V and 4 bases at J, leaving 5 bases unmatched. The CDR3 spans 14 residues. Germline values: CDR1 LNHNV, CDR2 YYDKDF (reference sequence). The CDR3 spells CATSRRGRGETQYF. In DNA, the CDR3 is TGTGCCACCAGCAGGCGGGGGAGAGGAGAGACCCAGTACTTC.

The CDR3 DNA follows: TGTGCCAGCAGTGATCAACCCATCCAGGGAAACTATGGCTACACCTTC. Translation: CASSDQPIQGNYGYTF. This sequence joins TRBV25-1 and TRBJ1-2; TRBD1 might be the D (5 bases). The V gene lost 3 bases and the J gene lost 2 bases, with 16 bases spanning the gap. Germline V gene lookup returns CDR1 MGHDK and CDR2 SYGVNS. The CDR3 runs to 16 residues.

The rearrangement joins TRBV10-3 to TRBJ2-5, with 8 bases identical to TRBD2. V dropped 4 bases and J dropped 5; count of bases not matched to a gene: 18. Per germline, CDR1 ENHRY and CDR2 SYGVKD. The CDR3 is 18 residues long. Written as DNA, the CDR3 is TGTGCCATCAGTGTCATAGGGGACGTAGCGGGGAGGATGGAGACCCAGTACTTC. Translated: CAISVIGDVAGRMETQYF.

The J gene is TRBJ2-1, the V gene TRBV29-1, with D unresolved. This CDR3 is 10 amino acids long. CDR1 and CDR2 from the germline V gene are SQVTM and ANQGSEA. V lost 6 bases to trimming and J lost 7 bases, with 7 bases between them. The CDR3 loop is CSVFNNEQFF. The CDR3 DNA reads TGCAGCGTCTTTAATAATGAGCAGTTCTTC.

The CDR3 here is CASSFTRNTEAFF. In DNA form, the CDR3 reads TGTGCCAGCAGCTTTACACGTAACACTGAAGCTTTCTTT. J is TRBJ1-1 and V is TRBV7-3; no firm D call. With 3 bases removed from V and 2 bases from J, the gap between germline ends came to 7 bases. Germline lookup yields CDR1 SGHTA and CDR2 FQGTGA. The CDR3 covers 13 residues.

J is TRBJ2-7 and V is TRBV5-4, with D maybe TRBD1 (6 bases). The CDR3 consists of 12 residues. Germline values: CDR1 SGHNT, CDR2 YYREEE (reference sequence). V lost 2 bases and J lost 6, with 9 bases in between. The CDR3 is CASSFTGFEQYF. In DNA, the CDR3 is TGTGCCAGCAGCTTCACAGGGTTCGAGCAGTACTTC.